The clone carrying this T cell receptor beta chain was detected only a few times. Its antigen is not known. A much larger clone is a single base away; this may be a read error. V lost 5 bases to trimming and J lost 2 bases, with 6 bases between them. CDR1 and CDR2 from the germline V gene are SGHVS and FQNEAQ. The CDR3 consists of 12 residues. The data were obtained in a study of Graves' ophthalmopathy and Graves' hyperthyroidism. Ophthalmopathy-affected donors exhibited moderate-to-severe activity, CAS ≥3, NOSPECS ≥4, and duration under 3 months. RNA served as the template for amplifying TCR beta CDR3 regions. In the first round, RT-PCR was carried out with HTBI primers, and a multiplex PCR formed the second round. TCRdb used MiXCR to reprocess the multiplex PCR reads, holding one entry per CDR3 protein. This table holds about 740,000 distinct CDR3 sequences, 35% to 50% found once. Findings and limits, study-wide: Ophthalmopathy was separated from stable hyperthyroidism by a 13-signature model with roughly 90% sensitivity and around 81% specificity.

What was sequenced was peripheral blood. The source is an adult man with Graves' ophthalmopathy. The gene calls are TRBV7-8 and TRBJ2-5; no definite D call. For the CDR3, the DNA is TGTGCCAGCAGCCAGGAGCAAGAGACCCAGTACTTC. Its translation is CASSQEQETQYF.